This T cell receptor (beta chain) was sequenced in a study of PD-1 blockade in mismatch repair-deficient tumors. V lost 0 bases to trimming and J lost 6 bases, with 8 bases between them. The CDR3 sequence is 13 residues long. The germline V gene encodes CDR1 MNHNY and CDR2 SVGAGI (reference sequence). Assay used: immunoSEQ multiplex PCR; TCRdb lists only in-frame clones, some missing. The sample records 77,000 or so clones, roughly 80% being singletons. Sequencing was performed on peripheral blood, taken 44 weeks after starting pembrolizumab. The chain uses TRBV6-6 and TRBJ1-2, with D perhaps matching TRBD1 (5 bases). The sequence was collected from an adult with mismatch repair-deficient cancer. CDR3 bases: TGTGCCAGCAGTTACTCGATGGGGGATGGCTACACCTTC. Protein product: CASSYSMGDGYTF.